This TCR beta chain was sequenced in a study of cytomegalovirus exposure and HLA in healthy donors. Looking at the study overall: The 100 to 150 validation repertoires and the roughly 680 first-cohort repertoires shared a platform, a later analysis reported. Notes on the study in general: Usually a TCR sequence was rare, but some public TCRs were found in many donors.

The V end lost 4 bases, the J end lost 15 bases, and 10 bases lay between the germline ends. This CDR3 is 11 amino acids long. CDR1 is MNHNS, CDR2 SASEGT, per germline. In its sample, this clone was seen once. Its antigen is as yet unknown. Profiled with immunoSEQ multiplex PCR; TCRdb holds only in-frame clones, not every one. The sample includes about 120,000 clones, approximately 86% seen only once; the top ten take about 4.2%. The sequenced sample consisted of PBMCs. The sequence was obtained from a young man in good health and CMV-seropositive. This chain uses TRBV6-1 with TRBJ1-6, with D unclear. The CDR3 DNA follows: TGTGCCAGCAGTGCCCTGCGGAACCTCCACTTT. Encoded protein: CASSALRNLHF.